These 14 T cell receptor beta chains came from one sample sequenced in a study of CD8+ T cells in alopecia areata. Investigators isolated RNA and reverse transcribed it into cDNA to act as the sequencing template. Here immunoSEQ multiplex PCR was the method, and the copy in TCRdb shows in-frame clones only, minus some. The table records 90,000 to 130,000 clones, over 55% of them present only once. Sequenced sample: NKG2D-low CD8+ T cells sorted from blood. The receptor source for this set is a human donor with alopecia areata.

V usage is TRBV27 and J usage is TRBJ2-1; TRBD2 matches at 11 bases. Trimming at V came to 3 bases and at J to 7 bases, leaving 2 bases not matched to a gene. The CDR3 loop spans 14 amino acids. The germline V gene encodes CDR1 MNHEY and CDR2 SMNVEV (reference sequence). The CDR3 DNA follows: TGTGCCAGCAGTTTTAGCGGGAGGGTAAATGAGCAGTTCTTC. Its protein is CASSFSGRVNEQFF.

The chain has TRBV10-3 and TRBJ2-7, with 7 bases that match TRBD2. V shed 0 bases and J 1 base; nucleotides not matched to a gene: 3. CDR1 and CDR2 (germline): ENHRY, SYGVKD. The CDR3 covers 15 residues. CDR3 residues: CAISESLLASYEQYF. The CDR3 bases are TGTGCCATCAGTGAGTCCTTACTAGCGTCCTACGAGCAGTACTTC.

A few counts support this clone. V usage is TRBV7-9 and J usage is TRBJ1-2, with D perhaps matching TRBD1 (6 bases). CDR1 is SEHNR and CDR2 is FQNEAQ in the germline V gene (reference sequence). V lost 2 bases to trimming and J lost 7 bases, with 17 bases between them. This CDR3 contains 15 residues. The chain's CDR3 is CASSLSRYRDRGYTF. The CDR3 DNA follows: TGTGCCAGCAGCTTAAGTAGATACAGGGATCGTGGCTACACCTTC.

The table lists this clone with a few counts. The V call is TRBV7-8, the J call TRBJ1-4; D gene ambiguous. Trimming cost V 0 bases and J 8 bases, with 16 bases left between them. This CDR3 is built from 16 residues. CDR1 is SGHVS and CDR2 is FQNEAQ in the germline V gene. The CDR3 loop reads CASSLALWAQEEKLFF. The CDR3 DNA reads as TGTGCCAGCAGCTTAGCGCTCTGGGCTCAGGAAGAAAAACTGTTTTTT.

This chain joins TRBV28 and TRBJ2-3; D call uncertain. This CDR3 region has 15 residues. The germline V gene encodes CDR1 MDHEN and CDR2 SYDVKM. V gave up 8 bases and J gave up 4 bases, with 19 bases separating them. CDR3 DNA: TGTGCCAGCGAGACTCTCTCCGGACCGGCAGATACGCAGTATTTT. Residues: CASETLSGPADTQYF.

The rearrangement joins TRBV2 to TRBJ1-5; D is possibly TRBD1 (5 bases). Germline CDR1 SNHLY, CDR2 FYNNEI. The V end was cut by 5 bases, the J end by 2 bases, with 13 bases between. There are 15 residues in the CDR3. CDR3 sequence: CASSYTGIGNQPQHF. The CDR3 DNA follows: TGTGCCAGCAGTTATACAGGAATCGGCAATCAGCCCCAGCATTTT.

This chain connects TRBV4-1 to TRBJ1-4; D gene unclear. Germline CDR1 reads MGHRA; CDR2 reads YSYEKL. Between the trimmed V and J ends, which lost 1 base and 8 bases, there was a span of 2 bases. This CDR3 comprises 11 residues. The CDR3 bases are TGCGCCAGCAGCCAAGGGGAAAAACTGTTTTTT. As protein: CASSQGEKLFF.

This clone was counted only a few times. The V gene is TRBV27, the J gene TRBJ2-1; D is undetermined. The length of the CDR3 is 13 residues. Germline V gene lookup returns CDR1 MNHEY and CDR2 SMNVEV (reference sequence). Trimming shortened V by 0 bases and J by 8 bases, and 8 bases separated the two germline ends. CDR3 sequence reads: CASSLSGDYEQFF. The CDR3, as DNA: TGTGCCAGCAGTTTATCAGGTGACTATGAGCAGTTCTTC.

V is TRBV25-1 and J is TRBJ2-7, with 7 bases aligning to TRBD2. With V trimmed by 1 base and J by 4 bases, 7 bases remained unmatched. The CDR3 runs 15 residues. Germline V gene lookup returns CDR1 MGHDK and CDR2 SYGVNS. The CDR3 DNA is TGTGCCAGCAGTGAATGGACTAGAAACGGGTACGAGCAGTACTTC. Protein: CASSEWTRNGYEQYF.

This chain links TRBV13 with TRBJ2-7; 10 nucleotides line up with TRBD2. Germline V CDR1 and CDR2: PRHDT, FYEKMQ (reference sequence). With 6 bases clipped from V and 4 bases from J, the junction kept 6 bases outside the gene matches. This CDR3 comprises 14 residues. The CDR3 region has the DNA TGTGCCAGCAGTTGGGGACTAGCGACGTACGAGCAGTACTTC. It translates to CASSWGLATYEQYF.

This chain links TRBV27 with TRBJ2-5, with a tentative D call TRBD2 (6 bases). Per the germline V gene, CDR1 is MNHEY and CDR2 is SMNVEV (reference sequence). Trimming cost V 8 bases and J 2 bases, with 15 bases left between them. The CDR3 spans 14 residues. For the CDR3, the DNA is TGTGCCAGCCGCCCCTGGGAGGTGCAAGAGACCCAGTACTTC. It is translated as CASRPWEVQETQYF.

This chain joins TRBV5-1 and TRBJ2-3; 11 nucleotides agree with TRBD2. This CDR3 contains 18 residues. CDR1 is SGHRS and CDR2 is YFSETQ in the germline V gene. V gave up 2 bases and J gave up 0 bases; unmatched junction bases: 8. CDR3 amino acids: CASSFTPTSGKSTDTQYF. As DNA, the CDR3 is TGCGCCAGCAGCTTCACCCCGACTAGCGGGAAAAGCACAGATACGCAGTATTTT.

This clone was counted only a few times. J is TRBJ2-2 and V is TRBV29-1, with D possibly TRBD1 on 6 matching bases. V lost 1 base, J lost 6 bases, and 12 bases lay in between. This CDR3 is built from 14 residues. Germline CDR1 SQVTM, CDR2 ANQGSEA. CDR3 residues: CSVEGPGEPGELFF. The DNA of the CDR3 is TGCAGCGTTGAAGGGCCAGGGGAGCCCGGGGAGCTGTTTTTT.

This chain joins TRBV13 and TRBJ1-1; 7 bases agree with TRBD1. V shed 5 bases, J shed 2 bases, and the junction held 5 bases outside the gene matches. Per germline, CDR1 PRHDT and CDR2 FYEKMQ (reference sequence). There are 14 residues in the CDR3. The CDR3 is CASSEGQVNTEAFF. Here the CDR3 DNA reads TGTGCCAGCAGCGAAGGACAGGTTAACACTGAAGCTTTCTTT. The full variable domain, in which reference TRBV13 and TRBJ1-1 provide the parts outside the CDR3, is AAGVIQSPRHLIKEKRETATLKCYPIPRHDTVYWYQQGPGQDPQFLISFYEKMQSDKGSIPDRFSAQQFSDYHSELNMSSLELGDSALYFCASSEGQVNTEAFFGQGTRLTVV.